This T cell receptor (beta chain) was profiled in a study of PD-1 blockade in classical Hodgkin lymphoma. Study-wide points: The study reported lower baseline TCR diversity in newly diagnosed patients than in healthy donors. Whatever underlies the repertoire differences (possibly disease activity or prior therapy) remains undefined.

The time point here: cycle 4 day 1 (C4D1), after about 6 weeks of nivolumab. All patients relapsed after autologous stem cell transplantation, and brentuximab vedotin exposure varied. This CDR3 contains 13 residues. Germline-derived CDR1 and CDR2 are SGHKS and YYEKEE (reference sequence). V lost 1 base and J lost 3; bases outside the gene matches: 0. About this clone itself: Its antigen is undetermined.

Using immunoSEQ multiplex PCR, the repertoire was profiled, and TCRdb retains in-frame clones only, with some absent. The data show roughly 40,000 clones, 78% seen once. This clonotype was obtained from a human donor with classical Hodgkin lymphoma. The V gene is TRBV5-5, the J gene TRBJ1-1, with 7 bases aligning to TRBD1. The sample consisted of peripheral blood mononuclear cells (PBMCs), taken before the fourth cycle of nivolumab. CDR3: CASSLTGDTEAFF. In nucleotides, the CDR3 is TGTGCCAGCAGCTTGACAGGGGACACTGAAGCTTTCTTT.